Below are 16 T cell receptor beta chains sequenced from a single sample in a study of blood T cell repertoires in COVID-19. Assay used: immunoSEQ multiplex PCR; TCRdb lists only in-frame clones, some missing. The sample includes 190,000 or so clones, approximately 87% of them seen just once. Sample: peripheral blood. The receptors originated from a woman under 30 who had recovered from COVID-19.

V gene TRBV29-1 combines with J gene TRBJ1-1; weak D call: TRBD1 (6 bases). The V gene lost 7 bases and the J gene lost 1 base, with 16 bases spanning the gap. This CDR3 has 14 amino acids. Germline CDR1 SQVTM, CDR2 ANQGSEA. CDR3: CSGFGGQWNTEAFF. CDR3 DNA sequence: TGCAGCGGATTCGGGGGGCAGTGGAACACTGAAGCTTTCTTT.

The chain links TRBV4-3 to TRBJ2-7, with TRBD1 matching over 12 bases. Germline CDR1 and CDR2: LGHNA and YSLEER. V lost 1 base, J lost 5 bases, and 6 bases stayed unmatched. The CDR3 runs 16 residues. DNA for the CDR3: TGCGCCAGCAGCCAAGTCGTTGGGACAGGGGGCAACGAGCAGTACTTC. Its translation is CASSQVVGTGGNEQYF.

V is TRBV11-2 and J is TRBJ1-1; a possible D gene is TRBD1 (5 bases). The ends were cut back, 5 bases at V and 0 bases at J, with 10 bases in the middle. The CDR3 has 14 amino acids. Germline assignment: CDR1 SGHAT and CDR2 FQNNGV. The CDR3 sequence is CASSPGHMNTEAFF. DNA for the CDR3: TGTGCCAGCAGCCCCGGACACATGAACACTGAAGCTTTCTTT.

V and J are TRBV30 and TRBJ1-2; 8 nucleotides align to TRBD1. The CDR3 runs 12 residues. The V gene's germline CDR1 is GTSNPN and CDR2 SVGIG (reference sequence). Germline trimming cut 5 bases from V and 7 bases from J; bases unmatched to any gene: 6. CDR3 DNA sequence: TGTGCCTGGGGACAGGGTGCCGGTGGCTACACCTTC. The encoded protein is CAWGQGAGGYTF.

This clone was picked up one time. The chain carries TRBV20-1 and TRBJ2-7; 8 bases map to TRBD2. The junction had 8 bases not matched to a gene; V was cut back by 3 bases and J by 4 bases. The CDR3 runs to 14 residues. Germline CDR1 is DFQATT and CDR2 is SNEGSKA (reference sequence). The CDR3 reads CSASNSGGVYEQYF. In DNA form, the CDR3 reads TGCAGTGCTAGTAACAGCGGGGGTGTATACGAGCAGTACTTC.

This clone was found once. The V call is TRBV9, the J call TRBJ1-2; no clear D. V was pared by 0 bases and J by 2 bases, with 5 bases between. Germline V gene data show CDR1 as SGDLS and CDR2 as YYNGEE. The CDR3 runs 13 residues. The CDR3 bases are TGTGCCAGCAGCGTAGATACAAACTATGGCTACACCTTC. Protein: CASSVDTNYGYTF.

This chain connects TRBV4-1 to TRBJ1-2; D gene uncertain. Germline V CDR1 and CDR2: MGHRA, YSYEKL. V was trimmed by 6 bases and J by 2 bases, leaving 10 bases between them. This CDR3 comprises 13 residues. CDR3 amino acids: CASSRGDNYGYTF. The CDR3 nucleotides read TGCGCCAGCAGTCGGGGAGACAACTATGGCTACACCTTC.

The chain employs TRBV19 and TRBJ2-1; a possible D gene is TRBD1 (5 bases). V was clipped by 8 bases and J by 6 bases, with 17 bases between them. The length of the CDR3 is 14 residues. Germline CDR1 LNHDA, CDR2 SQIVND (reference sequence). The CDR3 protein is CASSPPDRFNEQFF. DNA for the CDR3: TGTGCCAGTTCTCCCCCCGACAGATTCAATGAGCAGTTCTTC.

V is TRBV27 and J is TRBJ2-2; possibly TRBD1 for D (6 bases). V lost 5 bases, J lost 0 bases, and 19 bases lay in between. CDR3 length equals 18 residues. From germline, CDR1 is MNHEY and CDR2 SMNVEV (reference sequence). Here the CDR3 DNA reads TGTGCCAGCAGTGTTGGGCGTTTTGGACAGTCGAACACCGGGGAGCTGTTTTTT. It is translated as CASSVGRFGQSNTGELFF.

This chain joins TRBV5-4 and TRBJ2-3; TRBD2 matches at 8 bases. The CDR3 is made up of 16 amino acids. The V and J ends lost 1 base and 0 bases, in that order; junction bases with no gene match: 4. Germline V CDR1 and CDR2: SGHNT, YYREEE (reference sequence). Here the CDR3 reads CASSLSGSPSTDTQYF. The CDR3 bases are TGTGCCAGCAGCTTGAGCGGGAGCCCTAGCACAGATACGCAGTATTTT.

The chain uses TRBV2 and TRBJ2-2, with D perhaps matching TRBD2 (6 bases). Germline V lookup: CDR1 SNHLY, CDR2 FYNNEI. The CDR3 has 14 residues. Trimming took 8 bases from V and 1 from J, leaving 11 bases between them. The CDR3 sequence is CASRGFLNTGELFF. The CDR3, as DNA: TGTGCCAGCCGGGGGTTCTTGAACACCGGGGAGCTGTTTTTT. The entire variable domain, with the rest obtained from reference TRBV2 and TRBJ2-2, is as follows: EPEVTQTPSHQVTQMGQEVILRCVPISNHLYFYWYRQILGQKVEFLVSFYNNEISEKSEIFDDQFSVERPDGSNFTLKIRSTKLEDSAMYFCASRGFLNTGELFFGEGSRLTVL.

The chain employs TRBV6-5 and TRBJ1-6, with 9 bases matching TRBD1. V shed 1 base and J 6 bases; nucleotides not matched to a gene: 4. Germline-derived CDR1 and CDR2 are MNHEY and SVGAGI. The CDR3 contains 16 residues. The CDR3 nucleotides are TGTGCCAGCAGTTACTGGGCGACAGGGGGTAATTCACCCCTCCACTTT. This sequence encodes CASSYWATGGNSPLHF.

This clone came up once. The chain links TRBV18 to TRBJ1-2; D might be TRBD1 (6 bases). CDR1 and CDR2 (germline): KGHSH, LQKENI. This CDR3 spans 14 amino acids. Trimming removed 5 bases from V and 9 bases from J, with 19 bases in between. The CDR3 DNA reads as TGTGCCAGCTCATTTGGACAGTACCCTATGAGCTACACCTTC. This sequence encodes CASSFGQYPMSYTF.

V is TRBV5-5 and J is TRBJ2-1, with 7 bases matching TRBD2. The CDR3 contains 14 residues. Germline CDR1 is SGHKS and CDR2 is YYEKEE (reference sequence). The V gene end was trimmed by 0 bases and the J gene end by 4 bases; junction bases not matched to a gene: 1. CDR3 loop: CASSLGLAYNEQFF. The CDR3 DNA reads TGTGCCAGCAGCTTGGGACTAGCTTACAATGAGCAGTTCTTC.

The chain couples TRBV15 to TRBJ2-7, with 9 bases identical to TRBD1. With 0 bases clipped from V and 7 bases from J, the junction kept 10 bases outside the gene matches. The CDR3 is 16 residues long. CDR1 and CDR2 (germline): LNHNV, YYDKDF (reference sequence). CDR3 sequence: CATSRDGGTGFLEQYF. Here the CDR3 DNA reads TGTGCCACCAGCAGAGATGGAGGGACAGGGTTTTTGGAGCAGTACTTC.

V usage is TRBV3-1 (or the pseudogene TRBV3-2) and J usage is TRBJ2-7, with TRBD1 as a possible D gene (6 bases). Germline loops: CDR1 LGHDT, CDR2 YNNKEL (reference sequence). This CDR3 region has 15 residues. V was shortened by 4 bases and J by 1 base, with 14 bases between the two germline ends. CDR3 bases: TGTGCCAGCAGCCGGGAGACACAGGGATCCTACGAGCAGTACTTC. It translates to CASSRETQGSYEQYF.